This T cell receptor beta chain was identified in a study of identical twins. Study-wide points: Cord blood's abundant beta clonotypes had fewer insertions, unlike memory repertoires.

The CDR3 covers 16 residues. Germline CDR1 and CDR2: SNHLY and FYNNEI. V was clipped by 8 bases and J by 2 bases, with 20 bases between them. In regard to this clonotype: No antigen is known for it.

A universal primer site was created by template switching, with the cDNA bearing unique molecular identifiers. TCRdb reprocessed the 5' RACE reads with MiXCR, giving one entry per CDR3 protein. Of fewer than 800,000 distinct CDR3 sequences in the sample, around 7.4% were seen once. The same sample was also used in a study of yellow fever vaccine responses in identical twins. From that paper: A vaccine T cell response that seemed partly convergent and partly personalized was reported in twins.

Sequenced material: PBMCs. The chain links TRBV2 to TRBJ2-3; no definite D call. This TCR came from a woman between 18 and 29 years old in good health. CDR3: CASSPGRSIITDTQYF. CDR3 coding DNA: TGTGCCAGCTCGCCGGGCCGATCTATCATCACAGATACGCAGTATTTT. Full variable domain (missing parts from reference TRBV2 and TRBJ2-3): EPEVTQTPSHQVTQMGQEVILRCVPISNHLYFYWYRQILGQKVEFLVSFYNNEISEKSEIFDDQFSVERPDGSNFTLKIRSTKLEDSAMYFCASSPGRSIITDTQYFGPGTRLTVL.